Presented here are 4 T cell receptor beta chains from one specimen sequenced in a study of T cells in women clearing cervical HPV infection. Assay: immunoSEQ multiplex PCR; the TCRdb copy retains only in-frame clones and omits some. The table for this sample gives around 33,000 clones. Sequencing was done on a sample of blood buffy coat. Source of these receptors: a woman aged 18-70 years with a cervical HPV16 infection that either progressed to CIN3+ or cleared (not recorded which).

On this clone: The read ends 3 residues shy of where the CDR3 ends; the end is completed using the germline J gene. The chain links TRBV6-4 to TRBJ2-3; D is possibly TRBD1 (5 bases). CDR3 length equals 13 residues. Germline values: CDR1 MRHNA, CDR2 SNTAGT. Trimming took 6 bases from V and 0 from J, leaving 7 bases between them. CDR3 sequence: CASRGLSTDTQYF. The sequenced part of the CDR3 DNA is TGTGCCAGCAGGGGGCTTAGCACAGATACG.

The CDR3 bases that were read are TGTGCCAGCAGTAACAGAGGCAGTTACACCGGGGAG. Amino acids: CASSNRGSYTGE. The complete CDR3 reads CASSNRGSYTGELFF. The rearrangement uses TRBV28 and TRBJ2-2; D is unresolved. The CDR3 goes on 3 residues after the read ends, and that part is filled in from the germline J gene. Trimming took 5 bases from V and 3 from J, leaving 13 bases between them. The CDR3 covers 15 residues. Germline CDR1 is MDHEN and CDR2 is SYDVKM.

About this clone itself: The read ends 3 residues shy of where the CDR3 ends; the end is completed using the germline J gene. The chain has TRBV6-2 or TRBV6-3 and TRBJ2-1; D possibly corresponds to TRBD2 (7 bases). Germline CDR1 reads MNHEY; CDR2 reads SVGEGT. V was trimmed by 9 bases and J by 2 bases, leaving 11 bases between them. This CDR3 is built from 13 residues. CDR3 DNA, as far as it was read: TGTGCCAGTCGCGGGGGCCCCTACAATGAG. It encodes CASRGGPYNE. The CDR3, in full, reads CASRGGPYNEQFF.

Concerning this clone itself: The read ends 3 residues shy of where the CDR3 ends; the end is completed using the germline J gene. V and J are TRBV7-6 and TRBJ2-1; tentative D call: TRBD1 (5 bases). This CDR3 is built from 13 residues. The germline gives CDR1 SGHVS, CDR2 FNYEAQ. V gave up 5 bases and J gave up 3 bases, with 8 bases separating them. The CDR3 DNA, read in part, is TGTGCCAGCAGCCCAGGACACTACAATGAG. It yields the protein CASSPGHYNE. From start to end, the CDR3 is CASSPGHYNEQFF.